The 22 T cell receptor beta chains presented below share a single source sample, sequenced in a study of blood T cell repertoires in COVID-19. Profiled with immunoSEQ multiplex PCR; TCRdb holds only in-frame clones, not every one. Found here are hundreds of thousands of clones, approximately 90% of them singletons; the top ten hold around 13%. Sequencing was carried out using peripheral blood. Receptor source: a woman aged 55-70 years with acute or convalescent COVID-19.

This sequence joins TRBV15 and TRBJ2-1; D perhaps matches TRBD2 (5 bases). The V end lost 4 bases, the J end lost 2 bases, and 9 bases lay between the germline ends. CDR1 and CDR2 from the germline V gene are LNHNV and YYDKDF (reference sequence). This CDR3 region has 14 residues. The CDR3 bases are TGTGCCACCAGCACGAGGGTCACCTACAATGAGCAGTTCTTC. Protein: CATSTRVTYNEQFF. Complete variable domain (other parts from reference TRBV15 and TRBJ2-1): DAMVIQNPRYQVTQFGKPVTLSCSQTLNHNVMYWYQQKSSQAPKLLFHYYDKDFNNEADTPDNFQSRRPNTSFCFLDIRSPGLGDTAMYLCATSTRVTYNEQFFGPGTRLTVL.

The chain recombines TRBV11-2 with TRBJ1-5; no firm D call. Germline lookup yields CDR1 SGHAT and CDR2 FQNNGV. The CDR3 totals 14 residues. The V end lost 3 bases, the J end lost 0 bases, and 6 bases lay between the germline ends. The CDR3 nucleotides are TGTGCCAGCAGCTTGGGCAGTAGCAATCAGCCCCAGCATTTT. Amino acid sequence: CASSLGSSNQPQHF.

Details on this clone: The sample carries other DNA sequences with the same CDR3. The chain joins TRBV12-3 or TRBV12-4 to TRBJ2-1; TRBD1 aligns across 7 bases. The J segment lost 5 bases and the V segment lost 5 bases, leaving 0 bases of the junction unmatched. There are 12 residues in the CDR3. Written as DNA, the CDR3 is TGTGCCAGCAGTGGGACAGACAATGAGCAGTTCTTC. Translation: CASSGTDNEQFF.

The chain is built from TRBV5-1 and TRBJ2-3; 8 nucleotides match TRBD2. Germline-derived CDR1 and CDR2 are SGHRS and YFSETQ. CDR3 length equals 16 residues. V lost 0 bases, J lost 3 bases, and 6 bases stayed unmatched. CDR3 nucleotides: TGCGCCAGCAGCTTGGTGGGAACGGGGGGGACAGATACGCAGTATTTT. It encodes CASSLVGTGGTDTQYF.

The chain joins TRBV28 to TRBJ2-1; TRBD2 agrees at 12 bases. Germline V CDR1 and CDR2: MDHEN, SYDVKM. The CDR3 extends over 16 amino acids. Trimming removed 4 bases from V and 9 bases from J; junction bases left unmatched: 10. The chain's CDR3 is CASSSMLAGGVGEQFF. CDR3 coding DNA: TGTGCCAGCAGTTCCATGCTAGCGGGAGGGGTCGGTGAGCAGTTCTTC. Variable domain in full (rest from reference TRBV28 and TRBJ2-1): DVKVTQSSRYLVKRTGEKVFLECVQDMDHENMFWYRQDPGLGLRLIYFSYDVKMKEKGDIPEGYSVSREKKERFSLILESASTNQTSMYLCASSSMLAGGVGEQFFGPGTRLTVL.

V and J are TRBV6-5 and TRBJ2-2; no clear D gene. The CDR3 sequence is 12 residues long. The V end was cut by 5 bases, the J end by 10 bases, with 11 bases between. Germline V CDR1 and CDR2: MNHEY, SVGAGI. CDR3 nucleotides: TGTGCCAGCAGTCGTATCCGTTCGGAGCTGTTTTTT. Its translation is CASSRIRSELFF.

This clone was detected only once. V usage is TRBV6-1 and J usage is TRBJ1-1; tentatively, D is TRBD1 (5 bases). CDR1 and CDR2 from the germline V gene are MNHNS and SASEGT. The germline V and J ends were trimmed by 11 bases and 7 bases, with 20 bases remaining between them. The CDR3 contains 13 residues. For the CDR3, the DNA is TGTGCCGGCGGGGATGGGGGGAGGGATGAAGCTTTCTTT. Translated, it gives CAGGDGGRDEAFF.

A note on this clone: Mismatch with germline at one junction end may stem from a read error. The V gene is TRBV7-9, the J gene TRBJ2-5; 11 bases are shared with TRBD2. This CDR3 region has 15 residues. Germline V lookup: CDR1 SEHNR, CDR2 FQNEAQ (reference sequence). CDR3 nucleotide sequence: TGTGCCAGCAGACAGACTAGCGGGATTCAAGAGGCCCAGTACTTC. Protein sequence: CASRQTSGIQEAQYF.

The chain uses TRBV3-1 (or the pseudogene TRBV3-2) and TRBJ1-2; TRBD1 might be the D (5 bases). CDR3 size: 13 residues. Trimming left V 4 bases short and J 8 bases short, with 14 bases between. CDR1 and CDR2 (germline): LGHDT, YNNKEL (reference sequence). DNA for the CDR3: TGTGCCAGCAGCCCCCCTGGGGGGGAAGGCTACACCTTC. The encoded protein is CASSPPGGEGYTF.

This clone came up once. The V gene is TRBV24-1, the J gene TRBJ2-4; D perhaps matches TRBD2 (6 bases). The CDR3 is 13 residues long. The V and J ends lost 5 bases and 3 bases respectively, with 7 bases between them. The germline V gene has CDR1 KGHDR and CDR2 SFDVKD. CDR3 nucleotide sequence: TGTGCCACCAGTGGGGGACTCAAAAACATTCAGTACTTC. It codes for CATSGGLKNIQYF.

V usage is TRBV3-1 (or the pseudogene TRBV3-2) and J usage is TRBJ1-3, with D possibly being TRBD1 (6 bases). The CDR3 sequence is 14 residues long. Per the germline V gene, CDR1 is LGHDT and CDR2 is YNNKEL (reference sequence). V lost 6 bases to trimming and J lost 0 bases, with 9 bases between them. CDR3 DNA sequence: TGTGCCAGCAGTCGACAGGTCTCTGGAAACACCATATATTTT. It translates to CASSRQVSGNTIYF.

The chain uses TRBV28 and TRBJ2-1, with D perhaps TRBD1 (6 bases). Germline CDR1 is MDHEN and CDR2 is SYDVKM. This CDR3 comprises 13 residues. V lost 10 bases and J 10 bases, leaving 20 bases between the germline ends. CDR3 in DNA: TGTGCCATTAACAAACTGGACAGAGGAGAGCAGTTCTTC. Translated, it gives CAINKLDRGEQFF.

The chain links TRBV7-2 to TRBJ2-7; 9 bases map to TRBD1. Germline assignment: CDR1 SGHTA and CDR2 FQGNSA. The ends lost 1 base at V and 5 bases at J; junction bases unmatched: 6. The CDR3 is made up of 15 amino acids. Here the CDR3 reads CASSLGTGQGNEQYF. Written as DNA, the CDR3 is TGTGCCAGCAGCTTAGGAACGGGACAGGGTAACGAGCAGTACTTC.

The chain's CDR3 is CASSLTGKETQYF. The CDR3 nucleotides read TGTGCCAGCAGTTTAACAGGTAAAGAGACCCAGTACTTC. V and J are TRBV12-3 or TRBV12-4 and TRBJ2-5; D might be TRBD1 (5 bases). Trimming left V 2 bases short and J 3 bases short, with 7 bases between. The CDR3 sequence is 13 residues long.

This clone has more than one count but fewer than ten. The chain carries TRBV28 and TRBJ1-1; D not resolved. CDR1 and CDR2 (germline): MDHEN, SYDVKM. Trimming took 7 bases from V and 7 from J, leaving 16 bases between them. The CDR3 length is 13 residues. The CDR3 here is CASNTEVHSEAFF. DNA for the CDR3: TGTGCCAGCAACACGGAGGTTCATAGTGAAGCTTTCTTT. Full variable domain (remainder filled in from reference TRBV28 and TRBJ1-1): DVKVTQSSRYLVKRTGEKVFLECVQDMDHENMFWYRQDPGLGLRLIYFSYDVKMKEKGDIPEGYSVSREKKERFSLILESASTNQTSMYLCASNTEVHSEAFFGQGTRLTVV.

The gene calls are TRBV11-2 and TRBJ2-1, with 10 bases aligning to TRBD2. This CDR3 is built from 18 residues. The V gene end was trimmed by 0 bases and the J gene end by 6 bases; junction bases not matched to a gene: 11. Germline CDR1 and CDR2: SGHAT and FQNNGV. This CDR3 reads CASSLDSVAGGFGNEQFF. The DNA for the CDR3 is TGTGCCAGCAGCTTAGATTCGGTAGCGGGAGGCTTTGGCAATGAGCAGTTCTTC.

DNA of the CDR3: TGTGCGTCGTCCAGCGGGATCAAAGAGACCCAGTACTTC. Translating it yields CASSSGIKETQYF. The rearrangement links TRBV10-3 to TRBJ2-5, with TRBD2 matching 7 bases. The CDR3 is made up of 13 amino acids. The germline CDR1 and CDR2 sequences are ENHRY and SYGVKD.

This rearrangement joins TRBV28 to TRBJ2-1; 10 bases map to TRBD2. The CDR3 consists of 14 residues. CDR1 and CDR2 (germline): MDHEN, SYDVKM. V gave up 5 bases and J gave up 9 bases; unmatched junction bases: 7. CDR3 sequence reads: CASSQLAGVGEQFF. The DNA of the CDR3 is TGTGCCAGCAGTCAGCTAGCGGGAGTGGGTGAGCAGTTCTTC. Filled out from reference TRBV28 and TRBJ2-1, the complete variable domain reads DVKVTQSSRYLVKRTGEKVFLECVQDMDHENMFWYRQDPGLGLRLIYFSYDVKMKEKGDIPEGYSVSREKKERFSLILESASTNQTSMYLCASSQLAGVGEQFFGPGTRLTVL.

The chain links TRBV7-8 to TRBJ2-7, with 12 bases lining up with TRBD2. Germline trimming cut 3 bases from V and 2 bases from J; bases unmatched to any gene: 5. This CDR3 comprises 16 residues. Germline V gives CDR1 SGHVS, CDR2 FQNEAQ. The CDR3 protein is CASSFATSGSPYEQYF. CDR3 sequence (DNA): TGTGCCAGCAGCTTCGCGACTAGCGGGAGCCCCTACGAGCAGTACTTC.

The rearrangement joins TRBV19 to TRBJ2-1; TRBD2 matches 7 bases. The CDR3 is 14 amino acids. CDR1 and CDR2 from the germline V gene are LNHDA and SQIVND (reference sequence). J was trimmed by 4 bases and V by 10 bases; bases with no gene match: 10. CDR3 region: CATREGVGYNEQFF. Here the CDR3 DNA reads TGTGCCACCAGGGAGGGTGTGGGGTACAATGAGCAGTTCTTC.

The CDR3: CAWSSTGYGSYTF. For the CDR3, the DNA is TGTGCCTGGAGTTCGACAGGGTACGGAAGCTACACCTTC. This chain links TRBV30 with TRBJ1-2; TRBD1 agrees at 7 bases. The CDR3 has 13 residues. CDR1 GTSNPN and CDR2 SVGIG come from the germline V gene (reference sequence). Trimming removed 2 bases from V and 9 bases from J; junction bases left unmatched: 9. The variable domain in full, with the rest retrieved from reference TRBV30 and TRBJ1-2, is SQTIHQWPATLVQPVGSPLSLECTVEGTSNPNLYWYRQAAGRGLQLLFYSVGIGQISSEVPQNLSASRPQDRQFILSSKKLLLSDSGFYLCAWSSTGYGSYTFGSGTRLTVV.

In the case of this clone: Other DNA sequences within the sample encode an identical CDR3. The chain recombines TRBV2 with TRBJ2-2; a weak D match, TRBD1 (5 bases). From germline, CDR1 is SNHLY and CDR2 FYNNEI. CDR3 size: 14 residues. V shed 6 bases and J shed 1 base, with 9 bases lying between them. The CDR3 sequence is CASSRDRNTGELFF. The CDR3 coding sequence is TGTGCCAGCAGCCGCGACAGGAACACCGGGGAGCTGTTTTTT.